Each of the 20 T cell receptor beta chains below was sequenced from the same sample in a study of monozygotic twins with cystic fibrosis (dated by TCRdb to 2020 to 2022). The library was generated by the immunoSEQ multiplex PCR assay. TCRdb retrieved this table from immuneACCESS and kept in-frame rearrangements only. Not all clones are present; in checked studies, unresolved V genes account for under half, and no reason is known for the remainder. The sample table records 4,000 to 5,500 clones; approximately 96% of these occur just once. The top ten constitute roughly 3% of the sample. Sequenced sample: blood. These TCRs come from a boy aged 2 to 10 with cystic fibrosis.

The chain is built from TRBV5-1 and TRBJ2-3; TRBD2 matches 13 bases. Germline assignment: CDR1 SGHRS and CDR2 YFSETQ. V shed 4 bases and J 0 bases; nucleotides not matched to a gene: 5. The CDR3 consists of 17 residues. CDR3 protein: CASSRLAGGGSTDTQYF. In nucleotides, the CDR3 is TGCGCCAGCAGCCGACTAGCGGGGGGCGGGAGCACAGATACGCAGTATTTT.

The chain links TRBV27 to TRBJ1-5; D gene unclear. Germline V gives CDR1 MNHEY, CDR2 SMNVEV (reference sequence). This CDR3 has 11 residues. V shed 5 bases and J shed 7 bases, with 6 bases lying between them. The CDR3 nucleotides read TGTGCCAGCAGTGTGACACAGCCCCAGCATTTT. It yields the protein CASSVTQPQHF.

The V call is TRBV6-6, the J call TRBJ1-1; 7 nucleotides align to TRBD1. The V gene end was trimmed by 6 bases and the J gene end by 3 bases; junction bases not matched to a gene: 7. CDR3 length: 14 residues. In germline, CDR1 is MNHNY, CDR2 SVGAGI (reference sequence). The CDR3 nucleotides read TGTGCCAGCAGCGTGACAGGGAGGGACACTGAAGCTTTCTTT. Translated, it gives CASSVTGRDTEAFF.

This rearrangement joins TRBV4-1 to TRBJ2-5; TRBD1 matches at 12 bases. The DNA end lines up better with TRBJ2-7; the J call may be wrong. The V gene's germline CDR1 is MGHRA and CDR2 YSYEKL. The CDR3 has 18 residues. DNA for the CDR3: TGCGCCAGCAGCCTTACCGGGACAGGGGGCGAGAGAATCTACGAGCAGTACTTC. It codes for CASSLTGTGGERIYEQYF.

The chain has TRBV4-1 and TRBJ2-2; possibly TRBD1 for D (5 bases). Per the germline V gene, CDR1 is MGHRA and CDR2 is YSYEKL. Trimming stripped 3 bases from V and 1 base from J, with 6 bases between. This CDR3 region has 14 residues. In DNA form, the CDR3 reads TGCGCCAGCAGCCATGGACAGAACACCGGGGAGCTGTTTTTT. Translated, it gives CASSHGQNTGELFF.

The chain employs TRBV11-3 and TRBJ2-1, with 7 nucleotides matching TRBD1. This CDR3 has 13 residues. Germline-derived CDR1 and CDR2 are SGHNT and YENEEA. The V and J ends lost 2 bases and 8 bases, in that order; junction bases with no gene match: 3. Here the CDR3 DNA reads TGTGCCAGCAGCTTACGACAGGGTTATGAGCAGTTCTTC. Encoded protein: CASSLRQGYEQFF.

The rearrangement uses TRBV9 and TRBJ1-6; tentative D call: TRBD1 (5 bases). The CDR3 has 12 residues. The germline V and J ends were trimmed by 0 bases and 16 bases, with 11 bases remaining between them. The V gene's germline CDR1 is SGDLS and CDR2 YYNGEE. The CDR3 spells CASSVVGGPLHF. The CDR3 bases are TGTGCCAGCAGCGTAGTCGGGGGACCTCTCCACTTT.

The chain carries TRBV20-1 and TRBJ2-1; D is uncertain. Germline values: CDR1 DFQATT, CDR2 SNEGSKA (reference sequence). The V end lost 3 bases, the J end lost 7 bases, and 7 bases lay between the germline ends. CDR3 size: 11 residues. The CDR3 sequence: CSASNKNEQFF. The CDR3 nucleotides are TGCAGTGCTAGTAATAAGAATGAGCAGTTCTTC.

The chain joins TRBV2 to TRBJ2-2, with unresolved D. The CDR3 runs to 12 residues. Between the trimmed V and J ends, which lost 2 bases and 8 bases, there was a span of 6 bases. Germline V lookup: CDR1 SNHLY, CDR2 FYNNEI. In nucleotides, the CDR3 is TGTGCCAGCAGTGAATTTTGGGGGGAGCTGTTTTTT. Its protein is CASSEFWGELFF.

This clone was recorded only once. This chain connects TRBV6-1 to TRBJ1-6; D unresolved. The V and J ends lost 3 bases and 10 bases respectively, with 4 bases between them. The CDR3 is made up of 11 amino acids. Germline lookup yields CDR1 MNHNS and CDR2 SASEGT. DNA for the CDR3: TGTGCCAGCAGTGAGGGGTCACCCCTCCACTTT. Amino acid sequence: CASSEGSPLHF.

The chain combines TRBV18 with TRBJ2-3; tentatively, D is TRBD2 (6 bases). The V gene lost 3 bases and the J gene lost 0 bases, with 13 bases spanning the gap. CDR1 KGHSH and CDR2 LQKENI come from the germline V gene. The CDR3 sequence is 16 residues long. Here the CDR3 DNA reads TGTGCCAGCTCACCGGGTCGGGAGCGCAGCACAGATACGCAGTATTTT. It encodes CASSPGRERSTDTQYF.

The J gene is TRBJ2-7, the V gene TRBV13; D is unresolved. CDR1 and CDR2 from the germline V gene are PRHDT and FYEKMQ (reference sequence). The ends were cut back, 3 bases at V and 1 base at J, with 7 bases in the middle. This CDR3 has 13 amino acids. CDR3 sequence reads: CASSFPLSYEQYF. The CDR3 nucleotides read TGTGCCAGCAGCTTCCCATTGTCCTACGAGCAGTACTTC.

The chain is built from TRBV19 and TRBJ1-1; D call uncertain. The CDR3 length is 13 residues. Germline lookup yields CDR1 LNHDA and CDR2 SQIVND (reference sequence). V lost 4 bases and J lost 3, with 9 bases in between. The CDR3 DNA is TGTGCCAGTAGTACTGGGTCCTACACTGAAGCTTTCTTT. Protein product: CASSTGSYTEAFF.

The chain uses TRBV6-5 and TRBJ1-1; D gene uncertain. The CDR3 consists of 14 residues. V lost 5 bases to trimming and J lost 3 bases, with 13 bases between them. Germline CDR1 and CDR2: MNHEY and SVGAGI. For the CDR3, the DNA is TGTGCCAGCAGTGTAGGACGTACCCACACTGAAGCTTTCTTT. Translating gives CASSVGRTHTEAFF.

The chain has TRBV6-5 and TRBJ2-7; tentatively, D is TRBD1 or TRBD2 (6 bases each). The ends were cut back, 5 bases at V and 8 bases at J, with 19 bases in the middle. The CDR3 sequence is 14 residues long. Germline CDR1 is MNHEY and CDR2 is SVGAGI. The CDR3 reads CASSAIRGAGQQYF. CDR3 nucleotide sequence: TGTGCCAGCAGTGCAATTAGGGGGGCCGGTCAGCAGTACTTC.

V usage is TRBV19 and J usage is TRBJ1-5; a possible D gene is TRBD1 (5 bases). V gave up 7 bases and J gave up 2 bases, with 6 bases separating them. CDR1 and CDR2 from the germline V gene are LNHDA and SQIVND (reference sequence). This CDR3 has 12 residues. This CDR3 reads CASTQGNQPQHF. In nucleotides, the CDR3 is TGTGCCAGTACACAGGGCAATCAGCCCCAGCATTTT. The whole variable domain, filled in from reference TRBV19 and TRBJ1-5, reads DGGITQSPKYLFRKEGQNVTLSCEQNLNHDAMYWYRQDPGQGLRLIYYSQIVNDFQKGDIAEGYSVSREKKESFPLTVTSAQKNPTAFYLCASTQGNQPQHFGDGTRLSIL.

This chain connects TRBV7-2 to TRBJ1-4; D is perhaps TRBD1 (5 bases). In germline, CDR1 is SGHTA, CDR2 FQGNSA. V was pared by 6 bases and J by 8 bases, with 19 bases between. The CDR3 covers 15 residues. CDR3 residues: CASSSGAGEGEKLFF. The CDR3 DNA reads TGTGCCAGCAGTTCGGGTGCAGGCGAGGGGGAAAAACTGTTTTTT.

The DNA of the CDR3 is TGTGCCAGCAGTGAACAGACTAGCTTTTACAATGAGCAGTTCTTC. This sequence encodes CASSEQTSFYNEQFF. This chain joins TRBV2 and TRBJ2-1, with 7 bases matching TRBD2. This CDR3 comprises 15 residues. The ends lost 2 bases at V and 4 bases at J; junction bases unmatched: 5. Germline CDR1 and CDR2: SNHLY and FYNNEI.

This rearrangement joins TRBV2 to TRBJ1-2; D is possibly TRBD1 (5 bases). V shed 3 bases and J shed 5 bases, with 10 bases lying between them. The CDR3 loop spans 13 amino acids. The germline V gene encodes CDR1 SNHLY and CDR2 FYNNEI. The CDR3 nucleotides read TGTGCCAGCAGTGAGGGGGGAGTTTATGGCTACACCTTC. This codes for CASSEGGVYGYTF.

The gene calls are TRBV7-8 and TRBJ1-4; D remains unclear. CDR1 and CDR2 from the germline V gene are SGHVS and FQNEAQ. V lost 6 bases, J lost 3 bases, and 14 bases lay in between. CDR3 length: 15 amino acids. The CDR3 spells CASSLRETANEKLFF. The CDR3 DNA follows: TGTGCCAGCAGTTTGAGGGAAACAGCTAATGAAAAACTGTTTTTT.